A selection of T cell receptor beta chains follows, all from one sample in a study of blood T cell repertoires in COVID-19. Here immunoSEQ multiplex PCR was the method, and the copy in TCRdb shows in-frame clones only, minus some. Here the sample spans about 200,000 clones, around 80% being singletons. The sample was peripheral blood. These receptors originate from a woman in her 70s with acute or convalescent COVID-19. Each CDR3 is given with its conserved first and last residue. A D gene is named only where the DNA matches it firmly. Some rows mark clone size as missing; the rest say once, few, many or name a class of expanded clone.

CASRYQGGYEQYF,TGTGCCAGCAGGTATCAGGGAGGGTACGAGCAGTACTTC,TRBD2,TRBJ2-7,TRBV7-9,NA
CASLRDRVSSEQFF,TGTGCCAGCCTCAGGGACAGGGTCTCATCTGAGCAGTTCTTC,TRBD1,TRBJ2-1,TRBV6-5,NA
CASSFRTVAGAYNEQFF,TGTGCCAGCAGTTTCCGGACTGTAGCGGGGGCGTACAATGAGCAGTTCTTC,TRBD2,TRBJ2-1,TRBV27,NA
CSARAAGHYTF,TGCAGTGCTAGAGCGGCAGGCCACTACACCTTC,NA,TRBJ1-2,TRBV20-1,once
CASSRGTGSTLYEQYF,TGCGCCAGCAGCAGGGGGACAGGGTCGACACTCTACGAGCAGTACTTC,TRBD1,TRBJ2-7,TRBV5-1,NA
CATSDLIRQEINQPQHF,TGTGCCACCAGTGATTTAATAAGACAGGAGATCAATCAGCCCCAGCATTTT,NA,TRBJ1-5,TRBV24-1,few
CASSPQRSSSYNEQFF,TGTGCCAGCAGCCCACAGCGGTCCAGCTCCTACAATGAGCAGTTCTTC,NA,TRBJ2-1,TRBV3-1/TRBV3-2,NA
CASSDLAGGPRADTQYF,TGCGCCAGCAGTGATCTAGCGGGAGGACCTAGGGCAGATACGCAGTATTTT,TRBD2,TRBJ2-3,TRBV10-2,NA
CAISPTLAGGNGEQFF,TGTGCCATCAGTCCCACCCTAGCGGGAGGGAACGGTGAGCAGTTCTTC,TRBD2,TRBJ2-1,TRBV10-3,NA
CASSERGAGTEAFF,TGTGCCAGCAGTGAGCGGGGAGCCGGGACTGAAGCTTTCTTT,NA,TRBJ1-1,TRBV2,once
CASSPRTSGSYEQYF,TGTGCCAGCTCACCCAGGACTAGCGGCTCCTACGAGCAGTACTTC,TRBD2,TRBJ2-7,TRBV18,NA
CASNRDIYNSPLHF,TGCGCCAGTAACCGGGACATCTATAATTCACCCCTCCACTTT,NA,TRBJ1-6,TRBV4-1,NA
CASSLVGGGSGRRGEQFF,TGTGCCAGCAGTTTAGTGGGAGGGGGTAGCGGGAGACGGGGTGAGCAGTTCTTC,TRBD2,TRBJ2-1,TRBV27,NA
CASSSGGQGEGYYGYTF,TGCGCCAGCAGCTCCGGGGGACAGGGAGAGGGGTACTATGGCTACACCTTC,TRBD1,TRBJ1-2,TRBV5-1,few
CATSDRGSGRETQYF,TGTGCCACCTCAGACAGGGGTAGTGGTAGGGAGACCCAGTACTTC,TRBD1,TRBJ2-5,TRBV24-1,NA
CASSPFIGQGPGNTIYF,TGTGCCAGCAGCCCCTTCATAGGACAGGGGCCTGGAAACACCATATATTTT,TRBD1,TRBJ1-3,TRBV13,few
CASSLYIGQTDTQYF,TGCGCCAGCAGCTTGTATATCGGACAGACAGATACGCAGTATTTT,NA,TRBJ2-3,TRBV5-1,NA
CASSKKQGAYGYTF,TGTGCCAGTAGTAAGAAACAGGGGGCCTATGGCTACACCTTC,TRBD1,TRBJ1-2,TRBV19,NA
CAWSVSGLRSGNTIYF,TGTGCCTGGAGTGTATCGGGTTTACGCTCTGGAAACACCATATATTTT,NA,TRBJ1-3,TRBV30,NA
CASSSGTGNNEQFF,TGCGCCAGCAGCTCTGGCACAGGTAACAATGAGCAGTTCTTC,NA,TRBJ2-1,TRBV5-1,NA
CASSLRGNQPQHF,TGTGCCAGCAGTTTAAGGGGGAATCAGCCCCAGCATTTT,NA,TRBJ1-5,TRBV12-3/TRBV12-4,NA
CASSLGLAGGNTGELFF,TGCGCCAGCAGCTTGGGACTAGCGGGAGGGAACACCGGGGAGCTGTTTTTT,TRBD2,TRBJ2-2,TRBV5-1,NA
CASSPRQYEQYF,TGTGCCAGCAGCCCCCGACAGTACGAGCAGTACTTC,NA,TRBJ2-7,TRBV7-8,NA
CASSRGESSYNEQFF,TGTGCCAGCAGCCGGGGGGAAAGCTCCTACAATGAGCAGTTCTTC,TRBD2,TRBJ2-1,TRBV7-9,NA
CASYEGEDTGELFF,TGCGCCAGCTATGAGGGTGAAGACACCGGGGAGCTGTTTTTT,NA,TRBJ2-2,TRBV5-1,once
CASSLGQPADGYTF,TGCGCCAGCAGCTTGGGACAGCCGGCGGATGGCTACACCTTC,NA,TRBJ1-2,TRBV5-1,NA
CASSGTPTDTQYF,TGTGCCAGCTCCGGGACTCCGACAGATACGCAGTATTTT,NA,TRBJ2-3,TRBV28,NA
CASSLVQGLMSFF,TGTGCCAGCAGTTTAGTGCAGGGTCTTATGTCTTTCTTT,NA,TRBJ1-1,TRBV28,NA